This TCR beta chain was sequenced during a study of shared clonotypes between healthy human individuals. On the study more broadly: Three men and a couple of women, aged 18 to 49, were donors.

The donors were adults (healthy and HIV-negative) with no recent acute infections or vaccinations. The data were produced by immunoSEQ multiplex PCR, yet TCRdb's version contains in-frame clones alone and is incomplete. The sample carries under 600,000 clones, nearly 80% recorded once. This CDR3 is 15 amino acids long. V shed 4 bases and J shed 2 bases, with 14 bases lying between them. The germline gives CDR1 SGHRS, CDR2 YFSETQ. The gene calls are TRBV5-1 and TRBJ2-3; TRBD2 is a possible D gene (5 bases). This TCR came from a woman aged 40 to 50 in good health. Some clones in this sample may be carry-over from other donors' samples. Sequencing input: PBMCs. The CDR3, as DNA: TGCGCCAGCAGCCCCTTACTAGGCCCCACAGATACGCAGTATTTT. It encodes CASSPLLGPTDTQYF.